Listed here are 28 T cell receptor beta chains from one sample, sequenced in a study of beta chain features in type 1 diabetes. Notes on the study in general: Type 1 diabetes patients had TCRB CDR3s that were shorter (moderately but significantly so) in all four CD4+ subsets.

These TCRs are of unknown antigen specificity. TCRB transcripts that were expressed got sequenced, as all of the isolated RNA had been reverse transcribed. Sequenced by immunoSEQ multiplex PCR; TCRdb stores in-frame clones only, minus some. The sample includes a few hundred thousand clones, approximately 15% of them seen just once. Source material: naive CD4+ T cells from blood. The receptor set was obtained from a man aged 30 to 39 with type 1 diabetes.

The chain uses TRBV6-6 and TRBJ2-7; possibly TRBD1 for D (6 bases). The germline V gene has CDR1 MNHNY and CDR2 SVGAGI (reference sequence). The V gene lost 6 bases and the J gene lost 1 base, with 16 bases spanning the gap. The CDR3 spans 15 residues. DNA of the CDR3: TGTGCCAGCAGCTCAGAACAGGGTTGGTCCTACGAGCAGTACTTC. Amino acids: CASSSEQGWSYEQYF.

This clone has only a few counts. This rearrangement joins TRBV30 to TRBJ1-1; TRBD1 agrees at 7 bases. The V gene's germline CDR1 is GTSNPN and CDR2 SVGIG (reference sequence). V was clipped by 7 bases and J by 5 bases; unmatched bases: 16. The length of the CDR3 is 15 residues. CDR3 region: CASGGTVLRETEAFF. As DNA, the CDR3 is TGTGCCTCGGGAGGGACAGTCCTACGAGAAACTGAAGCTTTCTTT.

The CDR3: CAISGGQYYEQYF. CDR3 nucleotide sequence: TGTGCCATCAGTGGAGGACAGTACTACGAGCAGTACTTC. The V gene is TRBV10-3, the J gene TRBJ2-7, with D maybe TRBD1 (6 bases). CDR1 is ENHRY, CDR2 SYGVKD, per germline. This CDR3 is 13 amino acids long. V lost 4 bases, J lost 3 bases, and 10 bases lay in between.

The chain has TRBV6-1 and TRBJ2-7; 9 bases line up with TRBD1. This CDR3 contains 15 residues. Germline V gene sequence: CDR1 MNHNS, CDR2 SASEGT. V lost 1 base and J lost 5; bases outside the gene matches: 6. The CDR3 DNA reads as TGTGCCAGCAGTGAAGGGGGGACAGGGCTCGACGAGCAGTACTTC. It encodes CASSEGGTGLDEQYF.

This clone was found a few times. The rearrangement uses TRBV7-9 and TRBJ1-1, with a tentative D call TRBD1 (5 bases). Germline V gene sequence: CDR1 SEHNR, CDR2 FQNEAQ (reference sequence). V lost 5 bases and J lost 4, with 17 bases in between. The CDR3 covers 15 residues. DNA for the CDR3: TGTGCCAGCAGCGAAAGAACGGGTAGGGGCACTGAAGCTTTCTTT. This encodes CASSERTGRGTEAFF.

The V gene is TRBV6-1, the J gene TRBJ2-5; 8 nucleotides match TRBD1. J gave up 5 bases and V 6 bases, and 8 bases lay outside the gene matches. The CDR3 runs to 14 residues. The germline V gene has CDR1 MNHNS and CDR2 SASEGT. The CDR3 here is CASSTGTGRETQYF. Here the CDR3 DNA reads TGTGCCAGCAGCACCGGGACAGGTCGGGAGACCCAGTACTTC.

This clone was counted only a few times. This sequence joins TRBV4-1 and TRBJ1-2, with TRBD1 identical over 7 bases. Unmatched junction bases numbered 9, after V lost 4 bases and J lost 7 bases. Germline V gives CDR1 MGHRA, CDR2 YSYEKL. The CDR3 is 14 residues long. CDR3 nucleotide sequence: TGCGCCAGCAGCCGAACAGGGGATCTTTTTGGCTACACCTTC. It encodes CASSRTGDLFGYTF.

V gene TRBV2 combines with J gene TRBJ1-1; 8 bases fit TRBD1. The CDR3 spans 13 residues. Germline values: CDR1 SNHLY, CDR2 FYNNEI. J lost 3 bases, V lost 4 bases, and 1 base had no gene match. This CDR3 is CASSVQGDTEAFF. CDR3 DNA sequence: TGTGCCAGCAGTGTACAGGGGGACACTGAAGCTTTCTTT.

This clone has just a few counts. V and J are TRBV29-1 and TRBJ2-2, with 11 bases lining up with TRBD2. The CDR3 runs 15 residues. J lost 3 bases, V lost 4 bases, and 4 bases had no gene match. Germline assignment: CDR1 SQVTM and CDR2 ANQGSEA. CDR3 residues: CSVVALAGDTGELFF. The CDR3 bases are TGCAGCGTTGTGGCACTAGCGGGAGACACCGGGGAGCTGTTTTTT.

A word on this clone: Germline is not matched at one junction end, which may reflect a read error. The V gene is TRBV7-7, the J gene TRBJ2-3; D is possibly TRBD1 (6 bases). This CDR3 spans 14 amino acids. Germline values: CDR1 SSHAT, CDR2 FNYEAQ (reference sequence). The CDR3 bases are TGTGCTAGCAGTTTAGGACAGCACACAGATACGCAGTATTTT. This codes for CASSLGQHTDTQYF.

The chain uses TRBV30 and TRBJ2-1; TRBD2 matches at 8 bases. Germline V gives CDR1 GTSNPN, CDR2 SVGIG (reference sequence). Unmatched junction bases numbered 4, after V lost 6 bases and J lost 0 bases. This CDR3 has 14 amino acids. The CDR3 region is CACQSGSSYNEQFF. The CDR3 nucleotides are TGTGCCTGTCAGAGCGGGAGCTCCTACAATGAGCAGTTCTTC.

CDR3 residues: CASRQDSGNTIYF. CDR3 sequence (DNA): TGTGCCAGCCGACAAGACTCTGGAAACACCATATATTTT. The chain links TRBV2 to TRBJ1-3, with unresolved D. V gave up 8 bases and J gave up 0 bases, with 8 bases separating them. The CDR3 covers 13 residues. In germline, CDR1 is SNHLY, CDR2 FYNNEI.

This clone came up a few times. The chain employs TRBV6-5 and TRBJ2-2; 10 nucleotides match TRBD1. CDR3 length: 14 residues. J was trimmed by 6 bases and V by 6 bases; bases with no gene match: 4. CDR1 and CDR2 (germline): MNHEY, SVGAGI. CDR3 loop: CASRRQGASGELFF. Here the CDR3 DNA reads TGTGCCAGCAGGAGACAGGGGGCATCCGGGGAGCTGTTTTTT.

The CDR3 DNA reads TGCAGCGCCCTGGGACAGGGGGCTGGCTATGGCTACACCTTC. Residues: CSALGQGAGYGYTF. The chain links TRBV29-1 to TRBJ1-2, with 12 bases that match TRBD1. This CDR3 is 14 amino acids long. Germline CDR1 is SQVTM and CDR2 is ANQGSEA. The ends lost 7 bases at V and 4 bases at J; junction bases unmatched: 7.

The CDR3 DNA reads as TGTGCCAGCAGCGTACAGGGGGCCCAAGAGACCCAGTACTTC. Translated: CASSVQGAQETQYF. The J gene is TRBJ2-5, the V gene TRBV5-4; the match to TRBD1 covers 9 bases. V lost 4 bases to trimming and J lost 1 base; unmatched junction nucleotides: 2. The CDR3 length is 14 residues. Germline CDR1 and CDR2: SGHNT and YYREEE (reference sequence).

The chain is built from TRBV6-1 and TRBJ2-1; possible D gene TRBD1, 6 bases. The CDR3 consists of 12 residues. Trimming shortened V by 6 bases and J by 9 bases, and 12 bases separated the two germline ends. Germline loops: CDR1 MNHNS, CDR2 SASEGT. CDR3 protein: CASRKQGSEQFF. The CDR3 nucleotides are TGTGCCAGCAGAAAACAGGGTTCTGAGCAGTTCTTC.

This clone was seen only a few times. The chain is built from TRBV5-1 and TRBJ2-1, with D possibly being TRBD1 (5 bases). V was shortened by 0 bases and J by 0 bases, with 13 bases between the two germline ends. This CDR3 has 17 residues. CDR1 and CDR2 from the germline V gene are SGHRS and YFSETQ. The CDR3 DNA follows: TGCGCCAGCAGCTTGGCCCTCAGGGCCAGCTCCTACAATGAGCAGTTCTTC. Translating gives CASSLALRASSYNEQFF.

This clone was found a few times. The chain joins TRBV7-2 to TRBJ1-2; TRBD1 matches at 9 bases. Germline V lookup: CDR1 SGHTA, CDR2 FQGNSA. There are 14 residues in the CDR3. After removal of 5 bases from V and 7 bases from J, the junction contained 8 bases not matched to a gene. The CDR3 sequence: CASSGRQGVGGYTF. The CDR3 nucleotides read TGTGCCAGCAGCGGCAGACAGGGGGTTGGTGGCTACACCTTC.

In this sample, this clone turned up a few times. Other DNA sequences within the sample encode an identical CDR3. The chain is built from TRBV5-1 and TRBJ2-1, with a tentative D call TRBD2 (5 bases). Trimming left V 0 bases short and J 0 bases short, with 7 bases between. The CDR3 sequence is 15 residues long. Germline CDR1 reads SGHRS; CDR2 reads YFSETQ. For the CDR3, the DNA is TGCGCCAGCAGCTTGGTAGGGAGCTCCTACAATGAGCAGTTCTTC. The encoded protein is CASSLVGSSYNEQFF.

J is TRBJ1-4 and V is TRBV10-3; D is perhaps TRBD1 (5 bases). V gave up 8 bases and J gave up 4 bases, with 8 bases separating them. Germline CDR1 reads ENHRY; CDR2 reads SYGVKD. CDR3 length equals 12 residues. CDR3 residues: CAIGGSNEKLFF. Written as DNA, the CDR3 is TGTGCCATCGGGGGGAGTAATGAAAAACTGTTTTTT.

This clone has just a few counts. V is TRBV12-5 and J is TRBJ2-3, with 7 bases aligning to TRBD2. CDR3 size: 15 residues. CDR1 and CDR2 from the germline V gene are LGHNT and FRNRAP. The V gene end was trimmed by 1 base and the J gene end by 6 bases; junction bases not matched to a gene: 7. The CDR3 loop reads CASGLEGGSRDTQYF. Written as DNA, the CDR3 is TGTGCTAGTGGTTTGGAAGGCGGGAGTAGGGATACGCAGTATTTT. Drawing the rest from reference TRBV12-5 and TRBJ2-3, the complete variable domain is DARVTQTPRHKVTEMGQEVTMRCQPILGHNTVFWYRQTMMQGLELLAYFRNRAPLDDSGMPKDRFSAEMPDATLATLKIQPSEPRDSAVYFCASGLEGGSRDTQYFGPGTRLTVL.

The rearrangement links TRBV19 to TRBJ2-7, with TRBD1 identical over 10 bases. The CDR3 runs to 15 residues. Germline-derived CDR1 and CDR2 are LNHDA and SQIVND (reference sequence). The V gene end was trimmed by 6 bases and the J gene end by 3 bases; junction bases not matched to a gene: 8. CDR3 DNA sequence: TGTGCCAGTAGCCCTCCGGGACAGGGGCACTACGAGCAGTACTTC. This codes for CASSPPGQGHYEQYF.

The chain recombines TRBV19 with TRBJ2-3, with D possibly being TRBD1 (5 bases). The CDR3 sequence is 12 residues long. The germline gives CDR1 LNHDA, CDR2 SQIVND (reference sequence). Trimming removed 6 bases at V and 9 bases at J, with 13 bases between. Here the CDR3 reads CASRPSAGTQYF. CDR3 bases: TGTGCCAGTAGACCATCTGCAGGGACGCAGTATTTT.

The chain recombines TRBV19 with TRBJ2-1; D is uncertain. V was trimmed by 0 bases and J by 1 base, leaving 7 bases between them. The CDR3 extends over 15 amino acids. Germline-derived CDR1 and CDR2 are LNHDA and SQIVND (reference sequence). The CDR3 sequence: CASSIEAWSYNEQFF. The CDR3 coding sequence is TGTGCCAGTAGTATAGAAGCGTGGTCCTACAATGAGCAGTTCTTC. Looking up the rest from reference TRBV19 and TRBJ2-1 gives the full variable domain: DGGITQSPKYLFRKEGQNVTLSCEQNLNHDAMYWYRQDPGQGLRLIYYSQIVNDFQKGDIAEGYSVSREKKESFPLTVTSAQKNPTAFYLCASSIEAWSYNEQFFGPGTRLTVL.

The chain recombines TRBV30 with TRBJ1-6; no clear D gene. The CDR3 is 12 amino acids. In germline, CDR1 is GTSNPN, CDR2 SVGIG (reference sequence). V was trimmed by 8 bases and J by 9 bases, leaving 14 bases between them. The DNA of the CDR3 is TGTGCCCTAGCGGATAGCGGTTCACCCCTCCACTTT. This gives the protein CALADSGSPLHF.

The CDR3 nucleotides read TGTGCCAGCAGTTTGCTCCGGGACAGGGGCCACAATGAGCAGTTCTTC. It encodes CASSLLRDRGHNEQFF. V gene TRBV27 combines with J gene TRBJ2-1; 10 bases are a match to TRBD1. CDR3 length equals 16 residues. Trimming cost V 3 bases and J 5 bases; bases outside gene matches: 7. CDR1 is MNHEY, CDR2 SMNVEV, per germline (reference sequence).

This clone was seen a handful of times. V and J are TRBV7-9 and TRBJ2-4; 10 bases match TRBD2. V shed 4 bases, J shed 6 bases, and the junction held 9 bases outside the gene matches. CDR1 is SEHNR and CDR2 is FQNEAQ in the germline V gene (reference sequence). This CDR3 has 16 amino acids. The CDR3 nucleotides are TGTGCCAGCAGCTCGACGCAGCGGGGGGGCGTAAACATTCAGTACTTC. Encoded protein: CASSSTQRGGVNIQYF.

A few counts support this clone. V is TRBV7-9 and J is TRBJ1-1, with D maybe TRBD1 (6 bases). Germline assignment: CDR1 SEHNR and CDR2 FQNEAQ (reference sequence). Trimming left V 5 bases short and J 1 base short, with 11 bases between. The CDR3 is 14 amino acids. The CDR3 nucleotides read TGTGCCAGCAGCATTCAGACAGGGAACACTGAAGCTTTCTTT. Protein product: CASSIQTGNTEAFF.